This TCR beta chain was observed in a study of shared clonotypes between healthy human individuals (dated by TCRdb to 2018 to 2020). Describing the broader study: A few men and a couple of women, aged 18 to 49 years, made up the cohort. For each donor, CD4 naive and CD4 memory were each run on three plates, CD8 naive on two plates, and CD8 memory on one plate. Blood TCR repertoires of a handful of healthy adults were deeply sequenced to estimate repertoire size and the extent of clonotype sharing between individuals. To increase sequencing depth and limit assay-specific biases, TCR repertoire library preparation and sequencing were carried out by different laboratories using diverse techniques. Per donor, leukapheresis produced somewhere between about 0.94 and 9 billion PBMCs. General findings and caveats noted by the study authors: Pairwise subsampling led to the expectation that sequencing depth would affect the degree of clonotype sharing among donors. Larger estimated clonotype richness was generally found for naive subsets than for memory subsets. When four donors were compared, the shared fraction of clonotypes was about 5% for naive CD4, about 4% for naive CD8, 2% to 2.5% for memory CD4, and 0.4% for memory CD8. Rarefaction of sorted-subset datasets indicated incomplete sequencing despite the large sequencing depth. Clonotypes shared by all four sorted-subset donors showed higher generation probabilities than non-shared clonotypes. The genetic and exposure-history diversity represented was limited by the small number of donors. Sampling was limited to blood, and TCR repertoires in tissue likely differ from TCR repertoires in blood.

About this clone itself: What this receptor recognizes is not known. No per-base quality is available; no much larger clone lies one base away.

The donors were healthy, HIV-negative adults who had no recently reported acute infections or vaccinations. Every donor was a Caucasian adult living in Nashville, Tennessee, USA. CD4+ T cells were enriched by magnetic negative selection; naive cells were then positively selected on CD45RA, and the negative fraction formed the memory subset. After blood collection by leukapheresis, PBMCs were isolated using Ficoll-Histopaque density gradient centrifugation and then cryopreserved in the vapor phase of liquid nitrogen. Analytical flow cytometry was used to check the purity and quantity of each magnetically sorted T cell population. Genomic DNA was isolated from every sorted fraction and measured by UV absorbance on a Nanodrop 2000c. Using the deep immunoSEQ assay, multiplex PCR amplified TCR CDR3 regions from genomic DNA. Genomic DNA extracted from each cell subset was distributed evenly over all wells of several immunoSEQ 96-well plates, and each plate served as one replicate. For sorted subsets, roughly 200 ng of genomic DNA, equivalent to 25,000 to 30,000 T cell genomes, went into each replicate PCR. Purified libraries were quantified with a Qubit 3.0 fluorometer, sized on a Bioanalyzer 2100, and re-quantified with the KAPA Library Quantification kit. Every immunoSEQ 96-well plate was sequenced on a separate single-read 150-cycle Illumina NextSeq 550 flow cell. From the authors' description of their analysis: Because the immunoSEQ output held only junctional sequences and lacked quality scores, the filtering could not match the filtering applied to full-length reads. Sequences were annotated with PyIR, a Python wrapper for IgBLAST v1.9, using IMGT germline references to assign V/J genes and CDR3. Reads were filtered out if the reads had weak V/J assignments (E-value above 1e-6), no CDR3, stop codons, out-of-frame junctions, or ambiguous translated residues. V3J clonotypes were defined as sequences sharing an identical inferred V gene, J gene, and CDR3 amino acid sequence. The percentage overlap between two repertoires was calculated by dividing the number of shared unique clonotypes by the size of the smaller repertoire. Repertoire richness was assessed with RTK rarefaction, the Chao1 estimator, and Recon v2.1 estimates of unobserved clonotypes. For all TCRbeta clonotypes obtained by the gDNA method from a handful of donors, generation probabilities were computed with OLGA. What TCRdb holds here is the immuneACCESS table cut down to in-frame rearrangements. Part of the clones is not present; checked against another copy, under half of the missing clones reflect an unresolved V gene, and the others are unexplained. D and trimming were read from the DNA, whereas the V and J calls and clone size are those reported in that table. The sample records 950,000 to 1,300,000 clones, around four fifths of which are singletons. The ten top clones hold about 1.5% of the sample.

The CDR3, cysteine through phenylalanine, is 13 amino acids long. The kept DNA is CDR3 alone, 39 bases in frame from the first base. CDR1 and CDR2, looked up from the germline V gene (reference sequence), are LNHNV and YYDKDF. V and J lose 8 bases and 5 bases, and a span of 13 bases separates them. Sequenced sample: memory CD4+ T cells sorted from blood. The meaning of the sample's cell subset or site label: CD45RA-negative fraction. This receptor was taken from a man aged 18 to 29 in good health. The receptor chain draws on TRBV15 and TRBJ1-5; perhaps TRBD1 is the D gene, with 5 bases matching. The DNA reads TGTGCCACCGGGCGGGGGGGGTATCAGCCCCAGCATTTT. Translated, this is CATGRGGYQPQHF.